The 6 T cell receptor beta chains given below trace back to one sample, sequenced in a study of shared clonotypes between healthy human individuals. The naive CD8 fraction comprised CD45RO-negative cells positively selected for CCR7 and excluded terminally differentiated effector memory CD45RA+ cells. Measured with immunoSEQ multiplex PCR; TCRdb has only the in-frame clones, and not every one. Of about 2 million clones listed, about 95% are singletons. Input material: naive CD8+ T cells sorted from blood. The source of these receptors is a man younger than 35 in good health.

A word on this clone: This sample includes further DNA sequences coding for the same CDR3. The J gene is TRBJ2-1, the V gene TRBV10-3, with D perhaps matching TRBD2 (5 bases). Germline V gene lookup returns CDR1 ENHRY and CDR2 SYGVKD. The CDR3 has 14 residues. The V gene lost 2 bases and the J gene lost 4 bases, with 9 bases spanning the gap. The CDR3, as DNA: TGTGCCATCAGTGAGGCGGGTCCTTACAATGAGCAGTTCTTC. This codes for CAISEAGPYNEQFF.

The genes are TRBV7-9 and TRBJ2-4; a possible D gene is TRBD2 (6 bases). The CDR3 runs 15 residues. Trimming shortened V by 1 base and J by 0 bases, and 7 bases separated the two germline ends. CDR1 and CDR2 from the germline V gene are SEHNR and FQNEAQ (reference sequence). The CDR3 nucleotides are TGTGCCAGCAGCTTAGTAGCGGAAGCCAAAAACATTCAGTACTTC. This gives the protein CASSLVAEAKNIQYF.

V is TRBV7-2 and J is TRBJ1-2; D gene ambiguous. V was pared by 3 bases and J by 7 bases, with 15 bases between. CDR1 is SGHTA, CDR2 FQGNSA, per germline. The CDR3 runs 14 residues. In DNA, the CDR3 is TGTGCCAGCAGCTTCTTGGACCCTATGAGTGGCTACACCTTC. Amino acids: CASSFLDPMSGYTF.

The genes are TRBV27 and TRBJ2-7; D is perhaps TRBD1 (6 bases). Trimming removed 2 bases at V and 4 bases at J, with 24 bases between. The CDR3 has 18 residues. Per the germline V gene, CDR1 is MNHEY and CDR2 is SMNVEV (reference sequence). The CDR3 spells CASSLLTPTGFLGYEQYF. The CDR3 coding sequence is TGTGCCAGCAGTTTACTCACCCCGACAGGTTTTTTGGGTTACGAGCAGTACTTC.

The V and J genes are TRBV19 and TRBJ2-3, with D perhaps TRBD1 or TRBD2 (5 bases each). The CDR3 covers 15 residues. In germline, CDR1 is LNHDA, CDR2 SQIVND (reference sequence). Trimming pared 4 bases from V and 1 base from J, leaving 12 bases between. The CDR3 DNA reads TGTGCCAGTAGTACCGGGGCCTCGGGCACAGATACGCAGTATTTT. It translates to CASSTGASGTDTQYF.

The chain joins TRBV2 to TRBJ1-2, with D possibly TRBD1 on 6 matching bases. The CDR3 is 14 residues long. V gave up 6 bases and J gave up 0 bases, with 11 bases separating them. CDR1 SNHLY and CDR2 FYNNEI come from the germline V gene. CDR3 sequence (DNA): TGTGCCAGCAGGGACAGTTCCGCTAACTATGGCTACACCTTC. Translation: CASRDSSANYGYTF.